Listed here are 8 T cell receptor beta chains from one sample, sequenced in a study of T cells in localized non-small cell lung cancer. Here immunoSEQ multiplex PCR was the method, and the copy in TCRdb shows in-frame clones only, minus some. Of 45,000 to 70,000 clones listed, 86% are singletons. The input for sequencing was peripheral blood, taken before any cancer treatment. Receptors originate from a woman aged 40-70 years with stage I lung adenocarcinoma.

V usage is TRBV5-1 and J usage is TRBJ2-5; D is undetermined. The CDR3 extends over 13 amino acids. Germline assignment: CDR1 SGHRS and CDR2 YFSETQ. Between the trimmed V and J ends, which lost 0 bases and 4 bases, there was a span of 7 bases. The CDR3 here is CASSLEFRETQYF. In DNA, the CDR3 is TGCGCCAGCAGCTTGGAATTCCGAGAGACCCAGTACTTC.

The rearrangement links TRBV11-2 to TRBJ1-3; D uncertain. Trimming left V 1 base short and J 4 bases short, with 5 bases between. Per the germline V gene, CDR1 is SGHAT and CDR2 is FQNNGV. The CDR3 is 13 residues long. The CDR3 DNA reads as TGTGCCAGCAGCTTAGGGTTGGGAAACACCATATATTTT. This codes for CASSLGLGNTIYF.

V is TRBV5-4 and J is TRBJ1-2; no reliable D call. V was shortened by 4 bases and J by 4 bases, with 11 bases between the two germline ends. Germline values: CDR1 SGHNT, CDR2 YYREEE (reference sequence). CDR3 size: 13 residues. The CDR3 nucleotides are TGTGCCAGCAGCCTTCAGGCTTCCTATGGCTACACCTTC. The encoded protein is CASSLQASYGYTF. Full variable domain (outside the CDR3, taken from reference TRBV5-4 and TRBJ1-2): ETGVTQSPTHLIKTRGQQVTLRCSSQSGHNTVSWYQQALGQGPQFIFQYYREEENGRGNFPPRFSGLQFPNYSSELNVNALELDDSALYLCASSLQASYGYTFGSGTRLTVV.

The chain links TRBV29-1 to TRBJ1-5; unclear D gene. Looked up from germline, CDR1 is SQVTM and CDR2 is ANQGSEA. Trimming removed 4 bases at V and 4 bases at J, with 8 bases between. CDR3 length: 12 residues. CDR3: CSVGGSNQPQHF. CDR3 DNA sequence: TGCAGCGTTGGAGGGTCAAATCAGCCCCAGCATTTT.

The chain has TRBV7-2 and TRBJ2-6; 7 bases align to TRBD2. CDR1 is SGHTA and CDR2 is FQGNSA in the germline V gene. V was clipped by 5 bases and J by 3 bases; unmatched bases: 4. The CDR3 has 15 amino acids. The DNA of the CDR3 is TGTGCCAGCAGCCAGACGGGGGGTGGGGCCAACGTCCTGACTTTC. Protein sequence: CASSQTGGGANVLTF.

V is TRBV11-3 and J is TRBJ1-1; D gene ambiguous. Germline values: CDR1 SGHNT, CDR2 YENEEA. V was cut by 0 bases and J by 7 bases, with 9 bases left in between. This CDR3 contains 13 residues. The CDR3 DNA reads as TGTGCCAGCAGCTTAGACTCGGGCGGTGAAGCTTTCTTT. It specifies CASSLDSGGEAFF.

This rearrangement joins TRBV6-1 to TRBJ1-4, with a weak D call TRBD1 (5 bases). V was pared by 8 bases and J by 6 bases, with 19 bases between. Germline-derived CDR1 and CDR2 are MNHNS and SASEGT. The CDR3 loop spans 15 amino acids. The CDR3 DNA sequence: TGTGCCAGCTACCCTACGGGGCGAGGGGATGAAAAACTGTTTTTT. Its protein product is CASYPTGRGDEKLFF.

CDR3 DNA sequence: TGCGCCAGCAGCTTCGGCGGGTCCTACGAGCAGTACTTC. It encodes CASSFGGSYEQYF. The chain uses TRBV5-1 and TRBJ2-7; D perhaps matches TRBD2 (5 bases). The length of the CDR3 is 13 residues. V lost 2 bases, J lost 1 base, and 7 bases lay in between. The germline V gene encodes CDR1 SGHRS and CDR2 YFSETQ.